This T cell receptor beta chain stems from a study of spatial heterogeneity in lung cancer. The CDR3 totals 14 residues. V gave up 11 bases and J gave up 3 bases, with 20 bases separating them. Germline CDR1 MNHNS, CDR2 SASEGT. Every individual TCR cDNA molecule carried its own unique molecular identifier, which allowed correction of PCR and sequencing errors. MiXCR, applied by TCRdb to the 5' RACE reads, yields one record per CDR3 protein. The sample carries roughly 25,000 distinct CDR3 sequences, 5.5% to 7.5% recorded once. This clonotype has ten or more counts. Time point defined: sample taken at primary tumor resection.

The sequenced sample was PBMCs, obtained at surgery. The V gene is TRBV6-1, the J gene TRBJ2-7, with D possibly being TRBD1 (5 bases). The TCR originated in a male donor with early-stage non-small cell lung cancer. CDR3 region: CAASPLREHYEQYF. CDR3 bases: TGTGCCGCCAGTCCACTCAGGGAACACTACGAGCAGTACTTC.